This is a list of T cell receptor beta chains from one sample in a study of OX40 agonist ivuxolimab in advanced cancers. The method was immunoSEQ multiplex PCR; TCRdb's version includes in-frame clones alone and lacks a portion of them. The sample contains approximately 92,000 clones, around 94% of which appear only once. The input for sequencing was CD4+ or CD8+ T cells sorted from blood, taken in a trial of the OX40 agonist ivuxolimab. The origin of the receptors is an adult with an advanced solid tumor such as melanoma, head and neck, liver or kidney cancer. CDR3s include the opening cysteine and the closing phenylalanine or tryptophan.

>TRBV19|TRBJ1-3
CASSTPQGLGNTIYF
>TRBV6-6|TRBJ1-1
CATRWGQGGTEAFF
>TRBV28|TRBJ1-1
CASSQTGGKNTEAFF
>TRBV7-2|TRBJ1-5
CASSLAQGANQPQHF
>TRBV15|TRBJ1-2
CATSRDLRQAPSYGYTF
>TRBV5-1|TRBJ2-3
CASSGGGVTDTQYF
>TRBV19|TRBJ1-3
CASSAVGQGAARGNTIYF
>TRBV5-1|TRBJ1-1
CASSLLGQDTEAFF
>TRBV14|TRBJ1-2
CASSQRPGSEGYTF
>TRBV20-1|TRBJ2-7
CSARKSYEQYF
>TRBV25-1|TRBJ2-7
CASSEGHFIYEQYF
>TRBV19|TRBJ2-3
CASSILAGARTDTQYF
>TRBV19|TRBJ2-4
CASSIIMSGGVKSKNIQYF
>TRBV5-8|TRBJ2-1
CASSTGQGIPISYNEQFF